This TCR beta chain was sequenced during a study of blood T cells in healthy people across ages. Overall study context: About one barcoded beta molecule per two T cells came from capture by template switching.

Primed by a sample-barcoded 5' primer and a J-beta primer mix, a second PCR proceeded for 7 to 11 cycles. Using its own MiXCR run on the 5' RACE reads, TCRdb lists one record per CDR3 protein. The sample has about a million distinct CDR3 sequences, under 50% seen once. This clonotype has more than one count but fewer than ten. Its antigen is undetermined. Every donor contributed around 10 milliliters of peripheral blood by blood draw. Notes on the study in general: A roughly linear fall in TCR beta diversity per million T cells was seen with increasing age. Any changes in expanded clonotypes were possibly confounded, as donor CMV status remained unknown.

This CDR3 region has 15 residues. The germline V gene encodes CDR1 SGHRS and CDR2 YFSETQ. V gave up 4 bases and J gave up 8 bases; unmatched junction bases: 14. The clonotype comes from a man under 40 in good health. The rearrangement joins TRBV5-1 to TRBJ1-1; 7 bases fit TRBD1. The sample comprised blood. The DNA for the CDR3 is TGCGCCAGCAGCGTGGATGACAGGGTGATTGTGGAAGCTTTCTTT. This gives the protein CASSVDDRVIVEAFF.